The next 18 T cell receptor beta chains were all read from a single sample in a study of blood T cell repertoires in COVID-19. Method: immunoSEQ multiplex PCR; TCRdb's copy keeps in-frame clones and lacks some. The sample comprises about 400,000 clones, approximately 88% of which are singletons, and roughly 2% rests with the top ten. Sequenced material: PBMCs or T cells enriched from blood (not recorded which). The source is a woman aged 35 to 49 with acute COVID-19.

On this clone: The junction departs from germline at one end; a sequencing error may be responsible. This rearrangement joins TRBV10-2 to TRBJ1-6; D not resolved. The CDR3 length is 13 residues. Germline CDR1 is WSHSY and CDR2 is SAAADI. CDR3 residues: CASSESSNSPLHF. Written as DNA, the CDR3 is TGCGCCAGCAGTGAGTCCTCTAATTCACCCCTCCACTTT.

The chain couples TRBV2 to TRBJ2-3; 10 nucleotides align to TRBD1. Germline trimming cut 6 bases from V and 2 bases from J; bases unmatched to any gene: 14. The V gene's germline CDR1 is SNHLY and CDR2 FYNNEI. The CDR3 is 18 amino acids. CDR3 DNA sequence: TGTGCCAGCAGACCGGGACAGGGGCGGGGGGTGGACACAGATACGCAGTATTTT. Translation gives CASRPGQGRGVDTDTQYF.

This clone was seen more than once but under ten times. The chain couples TRBV29-1 to TRBJ2-2; tentatively, D is TRBD2 (5 bases). Germline-derived CDR1 and CDR2 are SQVTM and ANQGSEA. CDR3 length: 14 residues. V lost 4 bases to trimming and J lost 5 bases, with 14 bases between them. The CDR3 sequence: CSVGERWGTGELFF. In nucleotides, the CDR3 is TGCAGCGTTGGCGAGCGGTGGGGTACCGGGGAGCTGTTTTTT.

This chain uses TRBV6-5 with TRBJ1-2; D may be TRBD1 (6 bases). CDR1 and CDR2 from the germline V gene are MNHEY and SVGAGI. The CDR3 length is 13 residues. Trimming took off 2 bases at V and 3 bases at J, with 7 bases between the two ends. CDR3: CASSYRTDYGYTF. The CDR3 nucleotides are TGTGCCAGCAGTTACAGGACAGACTATGGCTACACCTTC.

The CDR3 coding sequence is TGTGCCAGCAGCCAAGAACGGGGGAGTAGTGTTAACTATGGCTACACCTTC. Translation: CASSQERGSSVNYGYTF. The V and J genes are TRBV14 and TRBJ1-2, with a possible D match to TRBD1 (5 bases). This CDR3 region has 17 residues. V lost 0 bases and J 1 base, leaving 15 bases between the germline ends. The germline CDR1 and CDR2 sequences are SGHDN and FVKESK. Full variable domain (remainder filled in from reference TRBV14 and TRBJ1-2): EAGVTQFPSHSVIEKGQTVTLRCDPISGHDNLYWYRRVMGKEIKFLLHFVKESKQDESGMPNNRFLAERTGGTYSTLKVQPAELEDSGVYFCASSQERGSSVNYGYTFGSGTRLTVV.

A remark on this clone: Additional DNA sequences in this sample encode the identical CDR3. The chain has TRBV3-1 (or the pseudogene TRBV3-2) and TRBJ1-1, with D possibly TRBD1 on 6 matching bases. The ends were cut back, 1 base at V and 1 base at J, with 10 bases in the middle. Germline lookup yields CDR1 LGHDT and CDR2 YNNKEL (reference sequence). The CDR3 is 15 residues long. CDR3 coding DNA: TGTGCCAGCAGCCAAGGGGGGCAGGGGAACACTGAAGCTTTCTTT. Translating it yields CASSQGGQGNTEAFF.

This clone has a handful of counts. J is TRBJ1-5 and V is TRBV4-1; 10 bases are a match to TRBD1. The CDR3 spans 16 residues. CDR1 MGHRA and CDR2 YSYEKL come from the germline V gene. J gave up 6 bases and V 0 bases, and 5 bases lay outside the gene matches. The CDR3 region has the DNA TGCGCCAGCAGCCAAGATGGGACAGGGGCAGGTCAGCCCCAGCATTTT. Translated, it gives CASSQDGTGAGQPQHF.

V gene TRBV5-8 combines with J gene TRBJ2-2; 11 nucleotides match TRBD1. The CDR3 loop spans 15 amino acids. Germline CDR1 reads SGHTS; CDR2 reads YDEGEE. Losses at the gene ends were 2 bases for V and 4 bases for J; bases not matched to a gene: 1. Here the CDR3 reads CASSLGQGATGELFF. The CDR3 nucleotides read TGTGCCAGCAGCTTAGGACAGGGGGCCACCGGGGAGCTGTTTTTT. The whole variable domain, filled in from reference TRBV5-8 and TRBJ2-2, reads EAGVTQSPTHLIKTRGQQATLRCSPISGHTSVYWYQQALGLGLQFLLWYDEGEERNRGNFPPRFSGRQFPNYSSELNVNALELEDSALYLCASSLGQGATGELFFGEGSRLTVL.

The rearrangement links TRBV19 to TRBJ2-7; D may be TRBD2 (5 bases). The CDR3 extends over 13 amino acids. The V end was cut by 5 bases, the J end by 6 bases, with 14 bases between. CDR1 is LNHDA and CDR2 is SQIVND in the germline V gene (reference sequence). CDR3 DNA: TGTGCCAGTAGTTACGTAGCTGAGGGCGAGCAGTACTTC. It is translated as CASSYVAEGEQYF.

The rearrangement links TRBV30 to TRBJ1-1; D remains unclear. Trimming took 3 bases from V and 4 from J, leaving 12 bases between them. This CDR3 spans 13 amino acids. Germline CDR1 reads GTSNPN; CDR2 reads SVGIG (reference sequence). The CDR3, as DNA: TGTGCCTGGAGCGAGGGTCTGGTCACTGAAGCTTTCTTT. It codes for CAWSEGLVTEAFF.

V usage is TRBV19 and J usage is TRBJ1-1; 7 bases are shared with TRBD1. Germline V gives CDR1 LNHDA, CDR2 SQIVND (reference sequence). V gave up 5 bases and J gave up 5 bases; unmatched junction bases: 5. The CDR3 loop spans 13 amino acids. This CDR3 is CASSSTGVTEAFF. CDR3 coding DNA: TGTGCCAGTAGTTCAACAGGGGTAACTGAAGCTTTCTTT.

The V gene is TRBV19, the J gene TRBJ2-1, with 9 bases identical to TRBD2. The germline V gene has CDR1 LNHDA and CDR2 SQIVND (reference sequence). Germline trimming cut 4 bases from V and 7 bases from J; bases unmatched to any gene: 11. The CDR3 loop spans 16 amino acids. The CDR3 sequence is CASSTTRRGGLNEQFF. The CDR3 region has the DNA TGTGCCAGTAGTACGACCCGGCGGGGGGGCTTGAATGAGCAGTTCTTC.

For the CDR3, the DNA is TGCGCCAGCAGCCAACAACCGACTAGCGGGGGGTCTACAGATACGCAGTATTTT. Translation: CASSQQPTSGGSTDTQYF. The chain employs TRBV4-1 and TRBJ2-3, with 13 bases aligning to TRBD2. The CDR3 is made up of 18 amino acids. The germline CDR1 and CDR2 sequences are MGHRA and YSYEKL. Losses at the gene ends were 2 bases for V and 3 bases for J; bases not matched to a gene: 8.

The chain employs TRBV15 and TRBJ2-3; D uncertain. V was clipped by 2 bases and J by 2 bases, with 5 bases between them. The germline gives CDR1 LNHNV, CDR2 YYDKDF (reference sequence). CDR3 size: 13 residues. The CDR3 sequence: CATSRTDTDTQYF. The CDR3 DNA reads TGTGCCACCAGCAGAACAGACACAGATACGCAGTATTTT.

The gene calls are TRBV5-4 and TRBJ1-2; 7 bases line up with TRBD1. The V gene's germline CDR1 is SGHNT and CDR2 YYREEE (reference sequence). The J segment lost 2 bases and the V segment lost 3 bases, leaving 7 bases of the junction unmatched. This CDR3 has 15 amino acids. The CDR3 DNA reads as TGTGCCAGCAGCTCACCCCCGGGACAGAACTATGGCTACACCTTC. It yields the protein CASSSPPGQNYGYTF.

The rearrangement uses TRBV5-1 and TRBJ1-1; D may be TRBD1 (6 bases). V was shortened by 1 base and J by 5 bases, with 21 bases between the two germline ends. This CDR3 is 17 amino acids long. Per the germline V gene, CDR1 is SGHRS and CDR2 is YFSETQ. CDR3: CASSLQGQPGIGTEAFF. CDR3 nucleotides: TGCGCCAGCAGCTTGCAGGGACAACCAGGAATAGGGACTGAAGCTTTCTTT.

This chain links TRBV11-2 with TRBJ1-3; a weak D match, TRBD1 (6 bases). The CDR3 runs 15 residues. Per germline, CDR1 SGHAT and CDR2 FQNNGV. V was trimmed by 6 bases and J by 2 bases, leaving 14 bases between them. In DNA form, the CDR3 reads TGTGCCAGCAGGGACACAGGGTTTGCTGGAAACACCATATATTTT. It yields the protein CASRDTGFAGNTIYF. Full variable domain (remainder filled in from reference TRBV11-2 and TRBJ1-3): EAGVAQSPRYKIIEKRQSVAFWCNPISGHATLYWYQQILGQGPKLLIQFQNNGVVDDSQLPKDRFSAERLKGVDSTLKIQPAKLEDSAVYLCASRDTGFAGNTIYFGEGSWLTVV.

The chain has TRBV5-4 and TRBJ1-6; TRBD1 aligns across 11 bases. Trimming at V came to 4 bases and at J to 9 bases, leaving 6 bases not matched to a gene. Germline V CDR1 and CDR2: SGHNT, YYREEE (reference sequence). The CDR3 consists of 15 residues. CDR3 loop: CASSPGTGGTSPLHF. The CDR3 coding sequence is TGTGCCAGCAGCCCCGGGACAGGGGGAACTTCACCCCTCCACTTT. Based on the CDR3 plus reference TRBV5-4 and TRBJ1-6, the full variable domain is ETGVTQSPTHLIKTRGQQVTLRCSSQSGHNTVSWYQQALGQGPQFIFQYYREEENGRGNFPPRFSGLQFPNYSSELNVNALELDDSALYLCASSPGTGGTSPLHFGNGTRLTVT.